This T cell receptor (beta chain) is drawn from a study of T-cell memory formation after mild COVID-19. Study-level results: Memory cells collected pre-infection included some clones that later responded, suggesting cross-reactive memory joined. Day 15 to 85 contractors were CD4/CD8 balanced; later expanders leaned CD4+. There was no confirmation that second-wave clones peaking on day 37 were SARS-CoV-2 specific.

Constant-segment primers were used for 5'RACE, and the resulting TCR alpha and TCR beta cDNA libraries carried sample barcodes and UMIs. MiXCR, applied by TCRdb to the 5' RACE reads, yields one record per CDR3 protein. The table has roughly 450,000 distinct CDR3 sequences, 15% to 20% seen once. Notes on this clonotype: The antigen remains unidentified.

The origin of this receptor is an adult woman who had mild COVID-19 (a few samples of this study predate the infection). Cell type and time point are not known. Sequencing used PBMCs or a T cell subset sorted from them (not recorded which).

The DNA for the CDR3 is TGTGCCAGCAGCGTAAGAACAGCGGGAGTTCCCAATGAGCAGTTCTTC. This codes for CASSVRTAGVPNEQFF. The chain couples TRBV9 to TRBJ2-1; 8 nucleotides align to TRBD2. The CDR3 sequence is 16 residues long. Germline V lookup: CDR1 SGDLS, CDR2 YYNGEE. V was pared by 1 base and J by 6 bases, with 9 bases of the junction left unmatched.